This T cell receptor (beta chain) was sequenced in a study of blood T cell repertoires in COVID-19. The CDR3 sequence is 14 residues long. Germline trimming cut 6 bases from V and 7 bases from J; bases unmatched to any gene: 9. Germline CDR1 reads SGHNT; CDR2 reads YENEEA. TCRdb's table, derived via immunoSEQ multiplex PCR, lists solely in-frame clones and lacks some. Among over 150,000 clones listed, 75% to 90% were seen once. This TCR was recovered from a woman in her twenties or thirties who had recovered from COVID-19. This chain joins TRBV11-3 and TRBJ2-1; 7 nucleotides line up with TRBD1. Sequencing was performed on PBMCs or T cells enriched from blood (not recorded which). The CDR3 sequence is CASSGFGTVNEQFF. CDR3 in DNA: TGTGCCAGCAGTGGATTCGGGACAGTGAATGAGCAGTTCTTC.